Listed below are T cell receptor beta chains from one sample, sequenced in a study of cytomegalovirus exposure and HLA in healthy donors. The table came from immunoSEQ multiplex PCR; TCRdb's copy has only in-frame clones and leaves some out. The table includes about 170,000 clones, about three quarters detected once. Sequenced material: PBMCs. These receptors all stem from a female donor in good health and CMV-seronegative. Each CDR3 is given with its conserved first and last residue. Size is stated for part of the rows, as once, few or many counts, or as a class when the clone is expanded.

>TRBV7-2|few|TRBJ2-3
CASSLTNTGTESTDTQYF
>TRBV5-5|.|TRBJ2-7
CASDQDRGREQYF
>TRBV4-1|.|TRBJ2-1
CASSQGATSRGGDEQFF
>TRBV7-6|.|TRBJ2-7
CASSSTASSGTLTYEQYF
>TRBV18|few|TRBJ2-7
CASSPNRNAYEQYF
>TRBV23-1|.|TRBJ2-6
CASSQSFPLSGANGLTF
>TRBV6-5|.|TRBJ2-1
CASRRSALAGGEQFF
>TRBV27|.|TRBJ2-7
CASSLRDNSYEQYF
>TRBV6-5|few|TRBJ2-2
CASSGGQDTGELFF
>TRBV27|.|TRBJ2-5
CASSLSEIGRGTARTQYF
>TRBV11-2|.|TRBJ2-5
CASSLARGRETQYF
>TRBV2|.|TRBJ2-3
CASTRQGGRGTQYF
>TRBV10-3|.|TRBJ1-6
CAISESGQGVSPLHF
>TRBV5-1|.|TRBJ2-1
CASSLSIREPANEQFF
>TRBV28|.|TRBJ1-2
CASRAGTRGYTF
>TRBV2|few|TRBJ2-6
CASRTGGASGANVLTF
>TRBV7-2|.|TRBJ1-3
CASSFRQGYSGNTIYF
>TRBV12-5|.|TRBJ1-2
CASGLAGDGYTF
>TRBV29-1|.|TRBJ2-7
CSVEEWTSTGEQYF
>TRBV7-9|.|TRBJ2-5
CASSNGRAETQYF